The 15 T cell receptor beta chains in this list originate from one sample, sequenced in a study of T-cell reconstitution after alpha-beta-depleted transplantation in children. A TCRbeta library incorporating unique molecular identifiers was prepared. TCRdb re-derived calls from the PCR reads in MiXCR, one entry per CDR3 protein. The sample yields about 500,000 distinct CDR3 sequences, approximately 32% seen once. Sample: PBMCs from the stem cell graft donor, taken from the stem cell graft. The source is a human donor who donated a stem cell graft to a child with aplastic anemia.

The chain has TRBV4-3 and TRBJ2-7; D remains unclear. V dropped 0 bases and J dropped 7 bases, with 25 bases sitting between them. The CDR3 sequence is 18 residues long. Per germline, CDR1 LGHNA and CDR2 YSLEER. In DNA, the CDR3 is TGCGCCAGCAGCCAAGATTCCCCGCAGAGGCTTACGCACGGAGAGCAGTACTTC. Protein product: CASSQDSPQRLTHGEQYF.

The chain recombines TRBV29-1 with TRBJ2-7; no firm D call. V gave up 2 bases and J gave up 5 bases, with 13 bases separating them. The CDR3 is 13 amino acids. Germline V CDR1 and CDR2: SQVTM, ANQGSEA. The CDR3 region is CSVEHGIRNEQYV. CDR3 coding DNA: TGCAGCGTTGAACATGGAATTCGGAACGAGCAGTACGTC.

This clonotype came up many times. This chain connects TRBV6-4 to TRBJ1-1; no firm D call. Per the germline V gene, CDR1 is MRHNA and CDR2 is SNTAGT. V shed 2 bases and J shed 2 bases, with 6 bases lying between them. The CDR3 length is 13 residues. The CDR3 DNA is TGTGCCAGCAGTGACAGCCTCAACACTGAAGCTTTCTTT. The encoded protein is CASSDSLNTEAFF.

V and J are TRBV14 and TRBJ2-1; D is unresolved. Germline CDR1 SGHDN, CDR2 FVKESK. V was cut by 5 bases and J by 6 bases, with 14 bases left in between. The CDR3 loop spans 14 amino acids. CDR3 sequence: CASSKRFQGNEQFF. Written as DNA, the CDR3 is TGTGCCAGCAGCAAGAGGTTCCAAGGCAATGAGCAGTTCTTC.

CDR3 sequence (DNA): TGTGCCAGCAGCCAAGTCAGCATGAACACTGAAGCTTTCTTT. Its protein product is CASSQVSMNTEAFF. The chain is built from TRBV3-1 and TRBJ1-1; D gene uncertain. Germline-derived CDR1 and CDR2 are LGHDT and YNNKEL (reference sequence). Trimming left V 1 base short and J 0 bases short, with 6 bases between. The CDR3 is made up of 14 amino acids.

The chain is built from TRBV20-1 and TRBJ1-2; 8 bases align to TRBD1. Trimming removed 3 bases from V and 5 bases from J; junction bases left unmatched: 5. Germline CDR1 is DFQATT and CDR2 is SNEGSKA (reference sequence). There are 13 residues in the CDR3. CDR3 bases: TGCAGTGCTAGCGGGACAGGTCTTTATGGCTACACCTTC. This gives the protein CSASGTGLYGYTF.

This clonotype was observed a handful of times. The chain has TRBV7-9 and TRBJ1-4; no clear D. Trimming took 4 bases from V and 4 from J, leaving 19 bases between them. The length of the CDR3 is 17 residues. Germline CDR1 is SEHNR and CDR2 is FQNEAQ (reference sequence). DNA for the CDR3: TGTGCCAGCAGCTACCGAACCGGAGGGATCGGTAATGAAAAACTGTTTTTT. Translation gives CASSYRTGGIGNEKLFF.

This rearrangement joins TRBV20-1 to TRBJ2-1; 11 bases line up with TRBD2. The germline gives CDR1 DFQATT, CDR2 SNEGSKA (reference sequence). J gave up 3 bases and V 5 bases, and 9 bases lay outside the gene matches. The CDR3 loop spans 16 amino acids. The CDR3 DNA is TGCAGTGCTCCAACCCCGACTAGCGGGAACTACAATGAGCAGTTCTTC. Protein product: CSAPTPTSGNYNEQFF.

V and J are TRBV12-3 or TRBV12-4 and TRBJ1-1, with TRBD1 matching over 7 bases. The V gene end was trimmed by 2 bases and the J gene end by 0 bases; junction bases not matched to a gene: 6. The CDR3 consists of 16 residues. CDR3 protein: CASSLRDSGMNTEAFF. The CDR3 DNA follows: TGTGCCAGCAGTTTAAGGGACAGCGGGATGAACACTGAAGCTTTCTTT.

This clonotype was seen a few times. The rearrangement uses TRBV5-6 and TRBJ2-3; the D gene is possibly TRBD1 (5 bases). Germline V gives CDR1 SGHDT, CDR2 YYEEEE. Trimming removed 1 base from V and 6 bases from J, with 15 bases in between. The CDR3 totals 15 residues. The CDR3 loop reads CASSLWGRAADTQYF. The CDR3 nucleotides are TGTGCCAGCAGCTTGTGGGGCAGGGCAGCGGATACGCAGTATTTT. The full variable domain, rest sourced from reference TRBV5-6 and TRBJ2-3, is DAGVTQSPTHLIKTRGQQVTLRCSPKSGHDTVSWYQQALGQGPQFIFQYYEEEERQRGNFPDRFSGHQFPNYSSELNVNALLLGDSALYLCASSLWGRAADTQYFGPGTRLTVL.

V is TRBV7-2 and J is TRBJ1-3; 7 bases are shared with TRBD1. The CDR3 spans 16 residues. V lost 5 bases to trimming and J lost 0 bases; unmatched junction nucleotides: 7. Looked up from germline, CDR1 is SGHTA and CDR2 is FQGNSA. The CDR3 loop is CASSQGGLYSGNTIYF. Written as DNA, the CDR3 is TGTGCCAGCAGCCAAGGGGGCCTATACTCTGGAAACACCATATATTTT.

This chain joins TRBV29-1 and TRBJ2-3; D not resolved. Germline CDR1 SQVTM, CDR2 ANQGSEA. Trimming removed 1 base at V and 2 bases at J, with 7 bases between. The CDR3 totals 13 residues. CDR3 amino acids: CSVEGHNTDTQYF. The CDR3 DNA sequence: TGCAGCGTTGAAGGACACAACACAGATACGCAGTATTTT.

This clonotype showed up many times. V and J are TRBV6-2 or TRBV6-3 and TRBJ1-5; 10 bases are a match to TRBD1. Germline V lookup: CDR1 MNHEY, CDR2 SVGEGT. The CDR3 sequence is 15 residues long. J was trimmed by 9 bases and V by 4 bases; bases with no gene match: 9. The CDR3: CASSLGQGFRAPQHF. DNA of the CDR3: TGTGCCAGCAGTTTGGGACAGGGGTTCCGGGCGCCCCAGCATTTT.

The V gene is TRBV25-1, the J gene TRBJ2-1; maybe TRBD2 (7 bases). This CDR3 has 15 amino acids. Trimming pared 8 bases from V and 6 bases from J, leaving 20 bases between. CDR1 and CDR2 from the germline V gene are MGHDK and SYGVNS. CDR3 in DNA: TGTGCCAGCTCGGGGGGCTGGAGTTCGGTCAATGAGCAGTTCTTC. Translating gives CASSGGWSSVNEQFF. Variable domain in full (rest from reference TRBV25-1 and TRBJ2-1): EADIYQTPRYLVIGTGKKITLECSQTMGHDKMYWYQQDPGMELHLIHYSYGVNSTEKGDLSSESTVSRIRTEHFPLTLESARPSHTSQYLCASSGGWSSVNEQFFGPGTRLTVL.

The chain combines TRBV5-6 with TRBJ1-2; the match to TRBD1 covers 8 bases. The CDR3 runs 14 residues. CDR1 SGHDT and CDR2 YYEEEE come from the germline V gene. The V gene end was trimmed by 0 bases and the J gene end by 8 bases; junction bases not matched to a gene: 6. This chain's CDR3 is CASSLGQGWDGYTF. In DNA form, the CDR3 reads TGTGCCAGCAGCTTGGGACAGGGGTGGGACGGCTACACCTTC.